Sequencing of this T cell receptor (beta chain) was carried out in a study of control samples from healthy donors and cancer patients (TCRdb year 2020). Libraries came from the immunoSEQ multiplex PCR assay. TCRdb retrieved this table from immuneACCESS and kept in-frame rearrangements only. Not all clones are present; in checked studies, unresolved V genes account for under half, and no reason is known for the remainder. In all, the sample holds about 98,000 clones, and approximately 81% of those were seen once. Jointly, the top ten make up roughly a tenth of the sample. In regard to this clone: This receptor's antigen is unknown. Qualities for individual bases were not recorded, and no much larger clone is one base off.

The CDR3 goes from the cysteine to the phenylalanine over 17 residues. CDR3 DNA only is kept here, 51 bases in frame from base 1. Based on the germline V gene, the CDR1 and CDR2 sequences are KGHSH and LQKENI. Trimming removed 0 bases from V and 5 bases from J, leaving 16 bases between the germline ends. The chain is encoded by TRBV18 joined to TRBJ1-4, with a tentative D gene TRBD1 over 5 matching bases. The material sequenced was blood. The receptor's source is a woman aged 30 to 39 in good health. The CDR3 protein sequence reads: CASSPPPSQGRNEKLFF. The DNA is as follows: TGTGCCAGCTCACCACCACCGTCCCAGGGAAGAAATGAAAAACTGTTTTTT. The entire variable domain, with the stretches around the CDR3 drawn from the reference TRBV18 and TRBJ1-4 proteins, is NAGVMQNPRHLVRRRGQEARLRCSPMKGHSHVYWYRQLPEEGLKFMVYLQKENIIDESGMPKERFSAEFPKEGPSILRIQQVVRGDSAAYFCASSPPPSQGRNEKLFFGSGTQLSVL.